This T cell receptor (beta chain) is drawn from a study of blood T cell repertoires in COVID-19. CDR3 length equals 15 residues. The trim removed 4 bases at V and 2 bases at J, leaving 4 bases unmatched. Germline-derived CDR1 and CDR2 are SGHAT and FQNNGV. Measured with immunoSEQ multiplex PCR; TCRdb has only the in-frame clones, and not every one. The data contain around 120,000 clones, approximately 86% of them singletons. The material sequenced was PBMCs or T cells enriched from blood (not recorded which). The clonotype originates from a woman between 50 and 59 years old who had recovered from COVID-19. The chain has TRBV11-2 and TRBJ2-3; 9 bases map to TRBD2. The CDR3 reads CASSSAGGPTDTQYF. CDR3 DNA sequence: TGTGCCAGCAGCTCCGCGGGGGGGCCCACAGATACGCAGTATTTT.